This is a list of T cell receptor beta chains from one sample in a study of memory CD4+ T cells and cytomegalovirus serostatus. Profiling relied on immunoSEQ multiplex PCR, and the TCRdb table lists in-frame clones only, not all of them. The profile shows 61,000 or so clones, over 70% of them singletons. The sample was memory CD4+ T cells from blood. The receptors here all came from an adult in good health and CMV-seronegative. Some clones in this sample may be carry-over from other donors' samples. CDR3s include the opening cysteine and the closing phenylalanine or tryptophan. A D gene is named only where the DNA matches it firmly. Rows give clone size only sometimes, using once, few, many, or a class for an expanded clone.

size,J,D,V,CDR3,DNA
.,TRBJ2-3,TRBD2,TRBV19,CASTSGGPTQYF,TGTGCCAGTACTAGCGGGGGACCTACGCAGTATTTT
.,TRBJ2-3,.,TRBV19,CASSIADGTTDTQYF,TGTGCCAGTAGTATAGCGGACGGGACCACAGATACGCAGTATTTT
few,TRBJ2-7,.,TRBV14,CASSQGGWPFHQDEEQYF,TGTGCCAGCAGCCAGGGGGGTTGGCCCTTCCATCAGGACGAGGAGCAGTACTTC
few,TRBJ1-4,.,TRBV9,CASSRAANEKLFF,TGTGCCAGCAGCCGGGCGGCCAATGAAAAACTGTTTTTT
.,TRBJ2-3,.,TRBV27,CASSPRTAGTDTQYF,TGTGCCAGCAGTCCGAGGACCGCTGGCACAGATACGCAGTATTTT
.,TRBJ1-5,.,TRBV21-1,CASSSPTGGSQPQHF,TGTGCCAGCAGCAGCCCAACAGGGGGCTCTCAGCCCCAGCATTTT
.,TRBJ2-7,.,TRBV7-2,CASSRTFVSYEQYF,TGTGCCAGCAGCCGGACCTTCGTCTCCTACGAGCAGTACTTC
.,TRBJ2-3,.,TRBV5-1,CASSYTGTDTQYF,TGCGCCAGCAGCTACACAGGCACAGATACGCAGTATTTT
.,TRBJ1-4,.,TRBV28,CASSFGTRTVTNEKLFF,TGTGCCAGCAGTTTTGGGACCCGGACAGTAACTAATGAAAAACTGTTTTTT
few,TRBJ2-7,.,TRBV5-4,CASRPPGTLISEQYF,TGTGCCAGCAGACCCCCCGGGACCCTTATTTCCGAGCAGTACTTC
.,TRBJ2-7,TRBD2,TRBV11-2,CASSWTSGAYEQYF,TGTGCCAGCAGCTGGACTAGCGGAGCCTACGAGCAGTACTTC
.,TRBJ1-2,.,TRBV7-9,CASSLGGGYGYTF,TGTGCCAGCAGCTTAGGCGGGGGCTATGGCTACACCTTC
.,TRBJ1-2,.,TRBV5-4,CASSLAGYGYTF,TGTGCCAGCAGCTTGGCGGGTTATGGCTACACCTTC
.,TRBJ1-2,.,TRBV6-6,CASSLKGEANYGYTF,TGTGCCAGCAGTCTCAAGGGGGAAGCTAACTATGGCTACACCTTC
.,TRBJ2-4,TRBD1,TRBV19,CASRDRGNIQYF,TGTGCCAGCCGGGACAGGGGAAACATTCAGTACTTC
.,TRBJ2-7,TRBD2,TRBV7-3,CASSLDGLAGGEQYF,TGTGCCAGCAGCTTAGATGGCCTAGCGGGAGGCGAGCAGTACTTC
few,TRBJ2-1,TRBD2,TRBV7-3,CASSLVAGGGPNEQFF,TGTGCCAGCAGCTTAGTGGCGGGAGGGGGTCCCAATGAGCAGTTCTTC
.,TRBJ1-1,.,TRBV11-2,CASSFGRGPTEAFF,TGTGCCAGCAGCTTCGGGAGGGGACCTACTGAAGCTTTCTTT
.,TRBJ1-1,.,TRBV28,CASSFVPNTEAFF,TGTGCCAGCAGTTTCGTCCCGAACACTGAAGCTTTCTTT
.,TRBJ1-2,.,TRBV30,CAWSVEANYGYTF,TGTGCCTGGAGTGTCGAGGCCAACTATGGCTACACCTTC
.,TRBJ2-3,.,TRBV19,CASSIDLGADTQYF,TGTGCCAGTAGTATAGATCTGGGAGCAGATACGCAGTATTTT
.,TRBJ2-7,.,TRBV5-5,CASSPGDSLYEQYF,TGTGCCAGCAGCCCGGGGGACTCTCTCTACGAGCAGTACTTC
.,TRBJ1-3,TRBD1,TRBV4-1,CASSQDTGVNTIYF,TGCGCCAGCAGCCAAGATACAGGGGTCAACACCATATATTTT
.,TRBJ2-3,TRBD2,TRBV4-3,CASSQERLAASTDTQYF,TGCGCCAGCAGCCAAGAGAGACTAGCGGCTAGCACAGATACGCAGTATTTT
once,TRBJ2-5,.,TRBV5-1,CASSLQETQYF,TGCGCCAGCAGCCTCCAAGAGACCCAGTACTTC
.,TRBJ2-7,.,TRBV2,CASRVGVAYEQYF,TGTGCCAGCAGGGTAGGGGTGGCCTACGAGCAGTACTTC
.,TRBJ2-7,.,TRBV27,CASGPLAGTPYSYEQYF,TGTGCCAGCGGCCCACTTGCCGGGACCCCCTATTCCTACGAGCAGTACTTC
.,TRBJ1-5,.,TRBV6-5,CASSSGWGQPQHF,TGTGCCAGCAGTTCGGGTTGGGGTCAGCCCCAGCATTTT
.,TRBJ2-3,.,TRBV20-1,CSARPGQREYF,TGCAGTGCTCGGCCGGGACAGCGGGAGTATTTT
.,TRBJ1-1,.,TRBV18,CASSPLQGGTEAFF,TGTGCCAGCTCACCCCTTCAGGGAGGGACTGAAGCTTTCTTT
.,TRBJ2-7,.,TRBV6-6,CASSNLPRRNYEQYF,TGTGCCAGCAGCAACCTCCCGCGACGGAACTACGAGCAGTACTTC
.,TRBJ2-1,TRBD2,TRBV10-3,CASLAGLRDNEQFF,TGTGCCAGTCTAGCGGGACTAAGGGATAATGAGCAGTTCTTC
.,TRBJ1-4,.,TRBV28,CASSTGTEEKLFF,TGTGCCAGCTCGACCGGGACTGAAGAAAAACTGTTTTTT
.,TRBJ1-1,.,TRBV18,CASSQRGSTEAFF,TGTGCCAGCTCCCAGAGGGGCAGCACTGAAGCTTTCTTT
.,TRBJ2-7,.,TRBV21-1,CASSSTGTETYEQYF,TGTGCCAGCAGCAGCACCGGGACAGAAACCTACGAGCAGTACTTC
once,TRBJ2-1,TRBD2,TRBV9,CASSVGPLAGGRNEQFF,TGTGCCAGCAGCGTAGGCCCCCTAGCGGGAGGGCGCAATGAGCAGTTCTTC
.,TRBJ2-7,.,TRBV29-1,CSVVRQGYEQYF,TGCAGCGTTGTCCGGCAGGGCTACGAGCAGTACTTC